This T cell receptor beta chain was identified in a study of CD8+ T cells in alopecia areata. About the study: Treated patients were dosed with oral tofacitinib, taking 5 to 10 mg twice daily. Tofacitinib was given for 6 to 18 months, then stopped for 6 months.

General study findings and limits: Relative to mice, TCR sharing across patients was less clear, a difference possibly HLA-related. Sequences from scalp samples also cover resident alphabeta T cells of normal skin.

RNA extraction was followed by reverse transcription into cDNA, which acted as the sequencing template. The assay was immunoSEQ multiplex PCR, and TCRdb's table has in-frame clones only and misses some. The data contain around 5,400 clones, roughly 60% of them singletons. Germline trimming cut 7 bases from V and 1 base from J; bases unmatched to any gene: 10. CDR1 is SQVTM and CDR2 is ANQGSEA in the germline V gene. The CDR3 consists of 16 residues. It was from alopecia areata patients that lesional scalp punch biopsies and peripheral blood were collected. About this clone itself: Its antigen remains unidentified.

This chain links TRBV29-1 with TRBJ2-1; 10 nucleotides line up with TRBD1. The sequenced sample consisted of skin. The sequence was collected from a human donor with alopecia areata. The CDR3: CSGGTGVSGSYNEQFF. CDR3 DNA sequence: TGCAGCGGTGGGACAGGGGTTAGCGGATCCTACAATGAGCAGTTCTTC.